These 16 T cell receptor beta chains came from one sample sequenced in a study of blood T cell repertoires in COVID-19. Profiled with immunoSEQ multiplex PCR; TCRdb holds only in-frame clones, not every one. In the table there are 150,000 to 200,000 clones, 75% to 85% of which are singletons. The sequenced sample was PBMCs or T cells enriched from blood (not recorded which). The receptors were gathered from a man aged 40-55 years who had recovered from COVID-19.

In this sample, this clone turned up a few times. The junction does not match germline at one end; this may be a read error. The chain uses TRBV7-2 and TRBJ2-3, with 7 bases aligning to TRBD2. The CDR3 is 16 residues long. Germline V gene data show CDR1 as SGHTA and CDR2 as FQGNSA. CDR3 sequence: CASSVAGRGSTDTQYF. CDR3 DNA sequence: TGTGCCAGCAGCGTAGCGGGTCGGGGGAGCACAGATACGCAGTATTTT.

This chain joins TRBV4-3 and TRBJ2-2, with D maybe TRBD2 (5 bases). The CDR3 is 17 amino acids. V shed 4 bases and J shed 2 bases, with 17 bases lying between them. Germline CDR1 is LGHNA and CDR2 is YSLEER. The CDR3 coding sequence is TGCGCCAGCAGCCGAGGAGGAGGCGGGCTTAACACCGGGGAGCTGTTTTTT. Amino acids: CASSRGGGGLNTGELFF.

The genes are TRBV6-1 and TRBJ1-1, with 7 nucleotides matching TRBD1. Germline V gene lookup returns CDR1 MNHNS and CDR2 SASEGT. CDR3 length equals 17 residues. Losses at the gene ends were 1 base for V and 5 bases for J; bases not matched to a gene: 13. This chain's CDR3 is CASSEGSFFAGGTEAFF. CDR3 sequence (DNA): TGTGCCAGCAGTGAAGGGTCCTTTTTTGCAGGGGGAACTGAAGCTTTCTTT.

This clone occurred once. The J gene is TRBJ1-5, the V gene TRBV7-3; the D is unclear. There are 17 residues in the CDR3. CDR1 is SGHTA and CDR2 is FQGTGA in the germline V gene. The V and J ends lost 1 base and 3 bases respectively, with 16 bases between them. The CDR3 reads CASSLSHLVTNNQPQHF. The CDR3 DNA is TGTGCCAGCAGCTTAAGCCATTTGGTGACAAACAATCAGCCCCAGCATTTT.

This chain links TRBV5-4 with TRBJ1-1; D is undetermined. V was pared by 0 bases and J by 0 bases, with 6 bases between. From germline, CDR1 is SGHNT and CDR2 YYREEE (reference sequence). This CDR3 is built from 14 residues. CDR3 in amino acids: CASSLAILNTEAFF. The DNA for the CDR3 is TGTGCCAGCAGCTTGGCCATCCTGAACACTGAAGCTTTCTTT.

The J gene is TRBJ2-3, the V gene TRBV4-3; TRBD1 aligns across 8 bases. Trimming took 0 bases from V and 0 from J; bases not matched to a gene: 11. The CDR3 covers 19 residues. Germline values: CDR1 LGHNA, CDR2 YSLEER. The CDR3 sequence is CASSQDGVGTGTSTDTQYF. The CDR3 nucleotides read TGCGCCAGCAGCCAAGATGGTGTGGGGACAGGTACGAGCACAGATACGCAGTATTTT.

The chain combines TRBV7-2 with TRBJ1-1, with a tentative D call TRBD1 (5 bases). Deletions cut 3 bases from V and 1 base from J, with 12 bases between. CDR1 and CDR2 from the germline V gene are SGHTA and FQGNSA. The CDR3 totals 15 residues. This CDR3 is CASSFSRGGNTEAFF. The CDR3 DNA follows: TGTGCCAGCAGCTTTTCCCGCGGGGGGAACACTGAAGCTTTCTTT. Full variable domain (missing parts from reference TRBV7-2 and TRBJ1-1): GAGVSQSPSNKVTEKGKDVELRCDPISGHTALYWYRQSLGQGLEFLIYFQGNSAPDKSGLPSDRFSAERTGGSVSTLTIQRTQQEDSAVYLCASSFSRGGNTEAFFGQGTRLTVV.

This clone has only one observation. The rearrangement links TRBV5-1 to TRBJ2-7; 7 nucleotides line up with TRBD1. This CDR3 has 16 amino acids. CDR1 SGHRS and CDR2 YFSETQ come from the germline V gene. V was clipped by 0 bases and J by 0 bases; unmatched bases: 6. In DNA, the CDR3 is TGCGCCAGCAGCTTGGTCCCTAGGGACAGCTCCTACGAGCAGTACTTC. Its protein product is CASSLVPRDSSYEQYF.

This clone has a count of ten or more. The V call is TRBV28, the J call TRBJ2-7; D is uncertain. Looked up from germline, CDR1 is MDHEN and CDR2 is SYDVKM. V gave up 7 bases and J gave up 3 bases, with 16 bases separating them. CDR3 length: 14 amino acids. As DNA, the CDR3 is TGTGCCAGCACCCCGTCAGGAAGGATCTACGAGCAGTACTTC. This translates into CASTPSGRIYEQYF.

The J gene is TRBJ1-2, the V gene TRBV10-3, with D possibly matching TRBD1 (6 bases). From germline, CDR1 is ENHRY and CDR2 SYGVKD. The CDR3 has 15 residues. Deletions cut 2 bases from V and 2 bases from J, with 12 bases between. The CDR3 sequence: CAISEGQHMNYGYTF. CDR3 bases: TGTGCCATCAGTGAGGGACAGCACATGAACTATGGCTACACCTTC.

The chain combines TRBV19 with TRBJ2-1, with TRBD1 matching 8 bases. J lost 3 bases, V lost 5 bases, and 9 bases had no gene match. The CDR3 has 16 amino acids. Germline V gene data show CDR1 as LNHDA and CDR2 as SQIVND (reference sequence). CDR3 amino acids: CASSFRGLAFYNEQFF. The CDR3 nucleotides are TGTGCCAGTAGTTTCAGGGGGCTAGCCTTCTACAATGAGCAGTTCTTC.

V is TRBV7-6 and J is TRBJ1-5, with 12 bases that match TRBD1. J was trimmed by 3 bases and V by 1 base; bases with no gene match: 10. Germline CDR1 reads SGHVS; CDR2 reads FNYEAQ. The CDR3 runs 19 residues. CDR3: CASSLEGTGGSTLNQPQHF. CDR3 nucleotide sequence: TGTGCCAGCAGCTTAGAAGGGACAGGGGGCTCGACCCTCAATCAGCCCCAGCATTTT.

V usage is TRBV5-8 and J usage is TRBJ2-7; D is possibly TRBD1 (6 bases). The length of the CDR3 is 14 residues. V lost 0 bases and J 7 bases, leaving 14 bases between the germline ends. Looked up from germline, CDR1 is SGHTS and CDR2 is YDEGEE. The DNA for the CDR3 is TGTGCCAGCAGCTTGGAGGGGGTAGGGGCGGAGCAGTACGTC. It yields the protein CASSLEGVGAEQYV.

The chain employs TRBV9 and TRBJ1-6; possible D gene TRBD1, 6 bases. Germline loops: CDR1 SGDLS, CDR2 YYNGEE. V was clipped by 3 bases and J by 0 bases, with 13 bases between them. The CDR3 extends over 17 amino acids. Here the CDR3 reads CASSDGQSSSYNSPLHF. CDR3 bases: TGTGCCAGCAGCGACGGACAGTCGAGCTCCTATAATTCACCCCTCCACTTT.

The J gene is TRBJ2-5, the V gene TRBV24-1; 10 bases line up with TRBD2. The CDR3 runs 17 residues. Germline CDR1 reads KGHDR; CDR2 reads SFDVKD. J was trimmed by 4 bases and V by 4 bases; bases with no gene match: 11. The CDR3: CATSDPGTSVQGETQYF. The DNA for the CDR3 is TGTGCCACCAGTGACCCCGGGACTAGCGTACAAGGAGAGACCCAGTACTTC.

As DNA, the CDR3 is TGTGCCAGTAGTCTTGACTCCCGCACAGATACGCAGTATTTT. Its translation: CASSLDSRTDTQYF. This chain links TRBV19 with TRBJ2-3; no clear D. CDR1 and CDR2 from the germline V gene are LNHDA and SQIVND (reference sequence). The V end lost 5 bases, the J end lost 1 base, and 10 bases lay between the germline ends. CDR3 size: 14 residues.